The 24 T cell receptor beta chains given below trace back to one sample, sequenced in a study of quantifying T cell responses using KT2 cells. For the study at large: TCR alpha and beta constant-region primers primed reverse transcription of RNA.

The cDNA 3' end received a ligated oligonucleotide with a UMI. An equimolar mix of RC1.1 and RC1.2 primed the beta chain across TRBC1 and TRBC2. TCRdb called the UMI-ligation and nested PCR reads again in MiXCR, with one record for every CDR3 protein. This sample has some 50,000 distinct CDR3 sequences, with roughly 11% found just once. Sample: PBMCs spiked with cells of the T cell clone KT2. The receptors were sampled from a human donor.

The chain joins TRBV20-1 to TRBJ2-2; TRBD2 aligns across 8 bases. Germline CDR1 is DFQATT and CDR2 is SNEGSKA (reference sequence). The CDR3 consists of 15 residues. V gave up 0 bases and J gave up 3 bases; unmatched junction bases: 3. This chain's CDR3 is CSARDLLADTGELFF. As DNA, the CDR3 is TGCAGTGCTAGAGATCTACTAGCGGACACCGGGGAGCTGTTTTTT.

The rearrangement links TRBV29-1 to TRBJ2-3; the D gene is possibly TRBD1 (5 bases). Trimming stripped 7 bases from V and 0 bases from J, with 11 bases between. CDR3 length equals 13 residues. CDR1 and CDR2 (germline): SQVTM, ANQGSEA. CDR3 in amino acids: CSADSPSTDTQYF. For the CDR3, the DNA is TGCAGCGCCGACAGCCCCAGCACAGATACGCAGTATTTT.

CDR3 in DNA: TGTGCCAGCAGTGAACTTGGACAGGGCGCCTACGAGCAGTACTTC. Protein product: CASSELGQGAYEQYF. The rearrangement uses TRBV6-1 and TRBJ2-7, with 8 bases matching TRBD1. The germline gives CDR1 MNHNS, CDR2 SASEGT. The CDR3 runs 15 residues. V shed 2 bases, J shed 2 bases, and the junction held 5 bases outside the gene matches.

The chain is built from TRBV2 and TRBJ2-7, with D maybe TRBD1 (6 bases). The CDR3 is 12 residues long. V lost 6 bases to trimming and J lost 6 bases, with 12 bases between them. Germline CDR1 is SNHLY and CDR2 is FYNNEI. CDR3 in DNA: TGTGCCAGCAGCTTTACAGGGCGCGAGCAGTACTTC. Residues: CASSFTGREQYF.

This clonotype was detected a few times. V gene TRBV12-3 or TRBV12-4 combines with J gene TRBJ2-1, with 12 bases identical to TRBD2. The CDR3 has 14 residues. Trimming took 6 bases from V and 7 from J; bases not matched to a gene: 4. For the CDR3, the DNA is TGTGCCAGCAGCACTAGCGGGAGGAGGAATGAGCAGTTCTTC. This encodes CASSTSGRRNEQFF.

V is TRBV29-1 and J is TRBJ2-5; D may be TRBD1 or TRBD2 (6 bases each). V was trimmed by 2 bases and J by 2 bases, leaving 15 bases between them. The germline V gene encodes CDR1 SQVTM and CDR2 ANQGSEA. The CDR3 has 15 amino acids. The CDR3 protein is CSVEPGAEAQETQYF. The CDR3 nucleotides read TGCAGCGTTGAACCGGGGGCAGAAGCACAAGAGACCCAGTACTTC.

This clonotype was counted only a few times. The chain has TRBV5-1 and TRBJ1-2; D not resolved. The CDR3 extends over 14 amino acids. Germline V gives CDR1 SGHRS, CDR2 YFSETQ. Trimming shortened V by 0 bases and J by 5 bases, and 11 bases separated the two germline ends. The CDR3 nucleotides are TGCGCCAGCAGCTTGGATGGCAGGTCGTATGGCTACACCTTC. This gives the protein CASSLDGRSYGYTF.

This clonotype was observed a handful of times. The chain couples TRBV20-1 to TRBJ2-5, with TRBD2 matching 12 bases. After removal of 0 bases from V and 4 bases from J, the junction contained 12 bases not matched to a gene. From germline, CDR1 is DFQATT and CDR2 SNEGSKA (reference sequence). There are 18 residues in the CDR3. CDR3 DNA: TGCAGTGCTAGAGACCCAATGACTAGCGGGGGAACCCTAGAGACCCAGTACTTC. Translation gives CSARDPMTSGGTLETQYF.

The rearrangement joins TRBV4-3 to TRBJ2-1; D is ambiguous. CDR1 LGHNA and CDR2 YSLEER come from the germline V gene. Trimming shortened V by 0 bases and J by 6 bases, and 9 bases separated the two germline ends. This CDR3 has 14 amino acids. The CDR3 spells CASSQELDLNEQFF. The CDR3 DNA follows: TGCGCCAGCAGCCAAGAATTAGACCTCAATGAGCAGTTCTTC.

The rearrangement links TRBV2 to TRBJ2-1, with 7 bases fitting TRBD1. CDR3 length equals 13 residues. Germline V gene data show CDR1 as SNHLY and CDR2 as FYNNEI. Germline trimming cut 6 bases from V and 6 bases from J; bases unmatched to any gene: 5. The CDR3 DNA reads as TGTGCCAGCAGACGGGACAGATTCAATGAGCAGTTCTTC. It codes for CASRRDRFNEQFF.

The table lists this clonotype with many counts. The chain carries TRBV20-1 and TRBJ1-4, with TRBD1 matching over 7 bases. CDR1 and CDR2 (germline): DFQATT, SNEGSKA (reference sequence). The CDR3 consists of 15 residues. V shed 2 bases and J 4 bases; nucleotides not matched to a gene: 7. In DNA, the CDR3 is TGCAGTGCTAGATCCCCGGACAGGCGTAATGAAAAACTGTTTTTT. This gives the protein CSARSPDRRNEKLFF.

This clonotype was picked up a small number of times. This rearrangement joins TRBV18 to TRBJ2-3, with D unclear. V was clipped by 1 base and J by 4 bases, with 9 bases between them. CDR3 size: 14 residues. Germline V lookup: CDR1 KGHSH, CDR2 LQKENI. This CDR3 reads CASSPLGEADTQYF. The CDR3 region has the DNA TGTGCCAGCTCACCACTAGGAGAGGCAGATACGCAGTATTTT.

The chain recombines TRBV5-6 with TRBJ2-7; D might be TRBD1 (6 bases). Trimming removed 4 bases from V and 4 bases from J, with 18 bases in between. The CDR3 spans 15 residues. In germline, CDR1 is SGHDT, CDR2 YYEEEE. The CDR3 here is CASSLKQGILYEQYF. The CDR3 nucleotides read TGTGCCAGCAGCCTGAAACAGGGAATTTTGTACGAGCAGTACTTC.

This clonotype was observed a few times. The chain has TRBV18 and TRBJ1-1; 10 bases fit TRBD1. Germline V CDR1 and CDR2: KGHSH, LQKENI. This CDR3 contains 15 residues. Losses at the gene ends were 2 bases for V and 5 bases for J; bases not matched to a gene: 5. CDR3 sequence reads: CASSPLTGGTTEAFF. CDR3 nucleotide sequence: TGTGCCAGCTCACCATTGACAGGGGGCACGACTGAAGCTTTCTTT.

In its sample, this clonotype was seen many times. The chain has TRBV20-1 and TRBJ1-4; no definite D call. The CDR3 has 13 residues. Per germline, CDR1 DFQATT and CDR2 SNEGSKA (reference sequence). V shed 3 bases and J shed 4 bases, with 9 bases lying between them. CDR3 sequence: CSASPQLNEKLFF. The CDR3 DNA is TGCAGTGCTAGTCCCCAACTTAATGAAAAACTGTTTTTT.

This clonotype has a count of ten or more. This chain connects TRBV13 to TRBJ1-2; 10 bases fit TRBD1. CDR1 PRHDT and CDR2 FYEKMQ come from the germline V gene (reference sequence). The trim removed 1 base at V and 0 bases at J, leaving 5 bases unmatched. This CDR3 is built from 17 residues. The CDR3, as DNA: TGTGCCAGCAGCTTAGAGGGACAGGGGTCAGCTAACTATGGCTACACCTTC. Encoded protein: CASSLEGQGSANYGYTF.

This clonotype was recorded at least ten times. The CDR3 reads CSASNPRAGEQYF. CDR3 bases: TGCAGTGCTAGTAACCCCCGGGCGGGCGAGCAGTACTTC. The chain is built from TRBV20-1 and TRBJ2-7; D is possibly TRBD2 (5 bases). Trimming pared 3 bases from V and 6 bases from J, leaving 15 bases between. Germline V gene data show CDR1 as DFQATT and CDR2 as SNEGSKA (reference sequence). The CDR3 is made up of 13 amino acids.

The chain recombines TRBV10-2 with TRBJ2-3; weak D call: TRBD2 (6 bases). The germline gives CDR1 WSHSY, CDR2 SAAADI. The CDR3 extends over 17 amino acids. Trimming shortened V by 3 bases and J by 2 bases, and 18 bases separated the two germline ends. The CDR3 loop reads CASSEAGRLSPTDTQYF. The CDR3 bases are TGCGCCAGCAGTGAAGCGGGTCGTCTGTCCCCCACAGATACGCAGTATTTT.

This clonotype was seen ten or more times. The chain uses TRBV5-1 and TRBJ2-5; the D call may be TRBD1 or TRBD2 (5 bases each). Germline V gene lookup returns CDR1 SGHRS and CDR2 YFSETQ. The V and J ends lost 1 base and 3 bases respectively, with 13 bases between them. There are 15 residues in the CDR3. Here the CDR3 reads CASSLRWDGKETQYF. DNA for the CDR3: TGCGCCAGCAGCTTGCGATGGGACGGGAAAGAGACCCAGTACTTC.

This clonotype was observed a handful of times. The chain joins TRBV7-9 to TRBJ1-1; D is unclear. Germline V CDR1 and CDR2: SEHNR, FQNEAQ (reference sequence). The CDR3 consists of 13 residues. Trimming pared 3 bases from V and 0 bases from J, leaving 5 bases between. This chain's CDR3 is CASSFQMNTEAFF. The CDR3 coding sequence is TGTGCCAGCAGCTTCCAGATGAACACTGAAGCTTTCTTT.

This clonotype was found many times. The chain joins TRBV20-1 to TRBJ2-1, with D hard to call. Trimming cost V 3 bases and J 4 bases, with 19 bases left between them. This CDR3 is built from 16 residues. Per the germline V gene, CDR1 is DFQATT and CDR2 is SNEGSKA (reference sequence). The CDR3 DNA follows: TGCAGTGCTAGCCGACTCCGGCGGCGCGGTTACAATGAGCAGTTCTTC. The encoded protein is CSASRLRRRGYNEQFF.

This clonotype occurred a few times. The chain links TRBV20-1 to TRBJ1-6; D gene uncertain. CDR3 length equals 13 residues. The germline gives CDR1 DFQATT, CDR2 SNEGSKA (reference sequence). V lost 4 bases to trimming and J lost 10 bases, with 14 bases between them. The DNA for the CDR3 is TGCAGTGCTAAATGGGGAAAGGGATCACCCCTCCACTTT. This gives the protein CSAKWGKGSPLHF.

This clonotype was seen many times. J is TRBJ2-1 and V is TRBV5-4, with D perhaps matching TRBD2 (6 bases). The CDR3 contains 15 residues. Germline V gene lookup returns CDR1 SGHNT and CDR2 YYREEE (reference sequence). V lost 1 base and J lost 0, with 8 bases in between. The CDR3: CASSLPGVSYNEQFF. CDR3 bases: TGTGCCAGCAGCTTGCCGGGAGTCTCCTACAATGAGCAGTTCTTC.

CDR3 protein: CSARDGGAGNQPQHF. The CDR3 DNA reads TGCAGTGCTAGAGATGGGGGGGCCGGCAATCAGCCCCAGCATTTT. The V call is TRBV20-1, the J call TRBJ1-5, with D possibly TRBD1 on 6 matching bases. The CDR3 spans 15 residues. V was cut by 0 bases and J by 2 bases, with 11 bases left in between. Germline CDR1 and CDR2: DFQATT and SNEGSKA (reference sequence).